The source of this T cell receptor (delta chain) is a study of γδ T cells in repeated Plasmodium falciparum infection. Study overall: Malaria-naive adults were infected with P. falciparum NF54 four times over around 600 days. Malian samples came from no-transmission periods or across acute febrile malaria episodes.

This clone has a handful of counts. Its antigen is still unknown. This likely traces to a read error, being one base from a far larger clone. Additional DNA sequences in this sample encode the identical CDR3. Germline CDR1 is TSWWSYY and CDR2 is QGS. V lost 0 bases and J 2 bases, leaving 22 bases between the germline ends. The CDR3 contains 19 residues. Vgamma9/Vdelta2+ and Vdelta2-negative gammadelta T cells were flow-sorted from PBMC for bulk sequencing. TRG and TRD sequences were obtained from every sorted gammadelta sample. TCRdb processed the multiplex PCR reads again with the CATT caller. The sample gives tens of thousands of delta-chain clones, about 1.6% of which show up once; 8.6% is in the top ten. Study-wide findings and caveats: Vgamma9/Vdelta2+ T cells showed a stable polyclonal repertoire with shared TCRgamma sequences.

Sequenced input: gamma-delta T cells from blood. This sequence joins TRDV1 and TRDJ1, with a tentative D call TRDD3 (5 bases). The TCR comes from a pool of human donors (malaria-infected and uninfected, not separated). The CDR3 DNA reads as TGTGCTCTTGGGGAACTAATCGCCCCACTTGGGGTTCTTACCGATAAACTCATCTTT. Protein: CALGELIAPLGVLTDKLIF.